These 4 T cell receptor beta chains originate from one sample sequenced in a study of blood T cell repertoires in COVID-19. Assay used: immunoSEQ multiplex PCR; TCRdb lists only in-frame clones, some missing. The repertoire has fewer than 200,000 clones, around four fifths of them found once; the top ten carry 3.6%. Sequencing input: PBMCs or T cells enriched from blood (not recorded which). These receptors came from a woman between 50 and 59 years old in a cohort exposed to, infected with or recovered from COVID-19 (not recorded which).

DNA for the CDR3: TGTGCCAGCAGCGCTACAGGGGCGAGAGGCTATGGCTACACCTTC. Translated: CASSATGARGYGYTF. The rearrangement joins TRBV7-9 to TRBJ1-2; 7 positions match TRBD1. This CDR3 region has 15 residues. J lost 4 bases, V lost 5 bases, and 10 bases had no gene match. The germline V gene has CDR1 SEHNR and CDR2 FQNEAQ (reference sequence).

The chain combines TRBV19 with TRBJ1-3; the match to TRBD1 covers 7 bases. Germline trimming cut 0 bases from V and 2 bases from J; bases unmatched to any gene: 7. The CDR3 has 17 residues. Per the germline V gene, CDR1 is LNHDA and CDR2 is SQIVND (reference sequence). In DNA form, the CDR3 reads TGTGCCAGTAGTATAGATCTGGAACAGGGGCCTGGAAACACCATATATTTT. Translating it yields CASSIDLEQGPGNTIYF.

The chain uses TRBV5-4 and TRBJ2-5; D unclear. CDR1 and CDR2 from the germline V gene are SGHNT and YYREEE (reference sequence). CDR3 length equals 11 residues. V was shortened by 3 bases and J by 2 bases, with 2 bases between the two germline ends. The CDR3 DNA reads as TGTGCCAGCAGCTCACAAGAGACCCAGTACTTC. Translation gives CASSSQETQYF. Full variable domain (missing parts from reference TRBV5-4 and TRBJ2-5): ETGVTQSPTHLIKTRGQQVTLRCSSQSGHNTVSWYQQALGQGPQFIFQYYREEENGRGNFPPRFSGLQFPNYSSELNVNALELDDSALYLCASSSQETQYFGPGTRLLVL.

The chain employs TRBV3-1 (or the pseudogene TRBV3-2) and TRBJ1-4; unclear D gene. V was pared by 0 bases and J by 7 bases, with 15 bases between. The CDR3 consists of 16 residues. Germline loops: CDR1 LGHDT, CDR2 YNNKEL (reference sequence). As DNA, the CDR3 is TGTGCCAGCAGCCAAGATCCGACTGGAGTCGGTGAAAAACTGTTTTTT. Translated, it gives CASSQDPTGVGEKLFF.